This TCR beta chain was retrieved from a study of monozygotic twins with inflammatory bowel disease. Investigators made cDNA in eight separate reactions per sample. Reanalyzing the 5' RACE reads, TCRdb keeps one entry per CDR3 protein, without DNA. The sample table includes 330,000 or so distinct CDR3 sequences. This receptor was obtained from a human donor with ulcerative colitis or Crohn's disease, or a healthy co-twin of an affected twin (not recorded which). The sequencing input was blood.

The CDR3 protein is CASSQGPGTPGSSYEQYF. V gene TRBV4-1 combines with J gene TRBJ2-7; the D call of TRBD1 rests on TCRdb alone, since no DNA is present to check it. The CDR3 loop spans 18 amino acids. Per germline, CDR1 MGHRA and CDR2 YSYEKL.